Presented here are 20 T cell receptor beta chains from one specimen sequenced in a study of CD8 T cells in Susac syndrome. RNA totalling roughly 0.45 to 1 ug underwent reverse transcription with random hexamers. Using its own MiXCR run on the immunoSEQ multiplex PCR reads, TCRdb lists one record per CDR3 protein. The sample gives approximately 220,000 distinct CDR3 sequences, 95% of which show up once; approximately 0.081% is in the top ten. Sequenced: CD4+ T cells from PBMCs. Receptors originate from a human donor with multiple sclerosis.

The gene calls are TRBV25-1 and TRBJ1-2, with D possibly TRBD1 on 5 matching bases. Germline assignment: CDR1 MGHDK and CDR2 SYGVNS. The CDR3 totals 14 residues. Trimming took off 4 bases at V and 8 bases at J, with 17 bases between the two ends. CDR3 amino acids: CASSVTGGTNGYTF. The DNA for the CDR3 is TGTGCCAGCAGTGTGACTGGGGGGACGAACGGCTACACCTTC.

The genes are TRBV12-3 or TRBV12-4 and TRBJ2-1; the match to TRBD2 covers 13 bases. This CDR3 contains 14 residues. V shed 3 bases, J shed 7 bases, and the junction held 0 bases outside the gene matches. The CDR3 reads CASSLGLAGNEQFF. Here the CDR3 DNA reads TGTGCCAGCAGTTTGGGACTAGCGGGGAATGAGCAGTTCTTC.

The CDR3 loop is CSVRTEYEAFF. The CDR3 nucleotides read TGCAGCGTTCGGACAGAATATGAAGCTTTCTTT. The gene calls are TRBV29-1 and TRBJ1-1; weak D call: TRBD1 (6 bases). Trimming stripped 5 bases from V and 7 bases from J, with 11 bases between. The CDR3 is 11 amino acids. Germline V gives CDR1 SQVTM, CDR2 ANQGSEA.

In its sample, this clonotype was seen once. A read error may account for a junction end that differs from germline. The gene calls are TRBV7-9 and TRBJ2-6, with D unclear. CDR1 and CDR2 (germline): SEHNR, FQNEAQ (reference sequence). This CDR3 is 13 amino acids long. The CDR3 DNA reads as TGTGCCAGCAGCTTAAACGGTCAGGACGGCCAGGCTTTC. It is translated as CASSLNGQDGQAF. Combining the CDR3 with reference TRBV7-9 and TRBJ2-6 gives the whole variable domain DTGVSQNPRHKITKRGQNVTFRCDPISEHNRLYWYRQTLGQGPEFLTYFQNEAQLEKSRLLSDRFSAERPKGSFSTLEIQRTEQGDSAMYLCASSLNGQDGQAFGAGSRLTVL.

The V call is TRBV29-1, the J call TRBJ1-1, with D perhaps matching TRBD1 (6 bases). Trimming took 7 bases from V and 5 from J, leaving 14 bases between them. Germline lookup yields CDR1 SQVTM and CDR2 ANQGSEA. This CDR3 spans 12 amino acids. The DNA of the CDR3 is TGCAGCGGATTTGGGGGGGCAACTGAAGCTTTCTTT. It is translated as CSGFGGATEAFF.

V gene TRBV9 combines with J gene TRBJ1-2; no clear D gene. Germline assignment: CDR1 SGDLS and CDR2 YYNGEE. The germline V and J ends were trimmed by 0 bases and 8 bases, with 5 bases remaining between them. The CDR3 is 11 residues long. The DNA for the CDR3 is TGTGCCAGCAGCGTAGGTCTGGGCTACACCTTC. This codes for CASSVGLGYTF.

V gene TRBV23-1 combines with J gene TRBJ1-3, with D possibly matching TRBD1 (5 bases). TRBV23-1 is noted as an ORF with a role that remains uncertain. The CDR3 runs to 14 residues. Deletions cut 4 bases from V and 0 bases from J, with 7 bases between. The CDR3 coding sequence is TGCGCCAGCAGTCGGGGCAGCTCTGGAAACACCATATATTTT. Translated, it gives CASSRGSSGNTIYF.

The rearrangement links TRBV6-4 to TRBJ2-1; 8 nucleotides align to TRBD2. J lost 10 bases, V lost 6 bases, and 5 bases had no gene match. CDR3 length: 12 residues. From germline, CDR1 is MRHNA and CDR2 SNTAGT. The CDR3 sequence: CASSGGGREQFF. As DNA, the CDR3 is TGTGCCAGCAGCGGGGGGGGTCGAGAGCAGTTCTTC.

This clonotype was seen just once. The V gene is TRBV12-3 or TRBV12-4, the J gene TRBJ2-5; 7 bases are shared with TRBD2. The junction had 4 bases not matched to a gene; V was cut back by 1 base and J by 5 bases. This CDR3 region has 14 residues. The CDR3 loop reads CASSLGGGSETQYF. The CDR3 DNA reads TGTGCCAGCAGTTTAGGCGGGGGATCGGAGACCCAGTACTTC.

The chain links TRBV19 to TRBJ2-1, with 11 bases that match TRBD1. V lost 5 bases, J lost 0 bases, and 3 bases stayed unmatched. This CDR3 comprises 16 residues. CDR1 and CDR2 (germline): LNHDA, SQIVND (reference sequence). DNA of the CDR3: TGTGCCAGTAGTCAAGGGACAGGGGGCTCCTACAATGAGCAGTTCTTC. Amino acid sequence: CASSQGTGGSYNEQFF. Variable domain in full (rest from reference TRBV19 and TRBJ2-1): DGGITQSPKYLFRKEGQNVTLSCEQNLNHDAMYWYRQDPGQGLRLIYYSQIVNDFQKGDIAEGYSVSREKKESFPLTVTSAQKNPTAFYLCASSQGTGGSYNEQFFGPGTRLTVL.

The V call is TRBV5-6, the J call TRBJ2-7; a weak D match, TRBD2 (5 bases). Trimming took off 0 bases at V and 6 bases at J, with 10 bases between the two ends. Germline V CDR1 and CDR2: SGHDT, YYEEEE. The CDR3 totals 13 residues. This chain's CDR3 is CASSLEPAGEQYV. The CDR3 bases are TGTGCCAGCAGCTTGGAGCCGGCGGGCGAGCAGTACGTC.

This rearrangement joins TRBV5-8 to TRBJ2-5; D is uncertain. Germline V gene lookup returns CDR1 SGHTS and CDR2 YDEGEE. V lost 4 bases, J lost 1 base, and 11 bases lay in between. The CDR3 sequence is 14 residues long. CDR3 sequence reads: CASSPIGRQETQYF. The CDR3 DNA reads TGTGCCAGCAGCCCCATCGGGCGCCAAGAGACCCAGTACTTC.

The rearrangement links TRBV2 to TRBJ2-1; 7 bases fit TRBD2. From germline, CDR1 is SNHLY and CDR2 FYNNEI. The CDR3 contains 12 residues. The V and J ends lost 7 bases and 8 bases, in that order; junction bases with no gene match: 5. The chain's CDR3 is CASKDSGYEQFF. CDR3 DNA: TGTGCCAGCAAAGATAGCGGGTATGAGCAGTTCTTC.

J is TRBJ2-2 and V is TRBV20-1; D is undetermined. The V gene lost 5 bases and the J gene lost 1 base, with 11 bases spanning the gap. The CDR3 loop spans 14 amino acids. Germline values: CDR1 DFQATT, CDR2 SNEGSKA (reference sequence). CDR3 sequence: CSAPLRVNTGELFF. For the CDR3, the DNA is TGCAGTGCTCCGTTACGAGTGAACACCGGGGAGCTGTTTTTT.

The chain has TRBV16 and TRBJ1-1; possibly TRBD1 for D (6 bases). Germline CDR1 reads KGHSY; CDR2 reads FQNENV. CDR3 length: 14 amino acids. V dropped 7 bases and J dropped 5 bases, with 17 bases sitting between them. CDR3 amino acids: CASNRTGIPTEAFF. Here the CDR3 DNA reads TGTGCCAGCAACCGAACAGGGATCCCGACTGAAGCTTTCTTT.

Turning to this clonotype: The junction shows a germline mismatch at one end, possibly a read error. The chain recombines TRBV20-1 with TRBJ1-2, with no clear D. In germline, CDR1 is DFQATT, CDR2 SNEGSKA (reference sequence). This CDR3 region has 10 residues. Here the CDR3 DNA reads TGCAGTGCCAGAGGGTATGGCTACACCTTC. Protein product: CSARGYGYTF.

Here the CDR3 DNA reads TGTGCCAGCAGCGTAGGCGAGAGGGTCACTGAAGCTTTCTTT. Translating gives CASSVGERVTEAFF. The chain carries TRBV9 and TRBJ1-1; D is unclear. The CDR3 is made up of 14 amino acids. The V gene's germline CDR1 is SGDLS and CDR2 YYNGEE. The ends were cut back, 0 bases at V and 4 bases at J, with 10 bases in the middle.

The chain has TRBV7-9 and TRBJ1-6; D not certain. In germline, CDR1 is SEHNR, CDR2 FQNEAQ (reference sequence). This CDR3 is 14 amino acids long. Deletions cut 6 bases from V and 0 bases from J, with 6 bases between. The CDR3 coding sequence is TGTGCCAGCAGTCTCAGCTCCTATAATTCACCCCTCCACTTT. This gives the protein CASSLSSYNSPLHF.

The rearrangement links TRBV29-1 to TRBJ2-7, with D tentatively TRBD1 or TRBD2 (6 bases each). The CDR3 spans 12 residues. Between the trimmed V and J ends, which lost 4 bases and 1 base, there was a span of 8 bases. The V gene's germline CDR1 is SQVTM and CDR2 ANQGSEA. The CDR3 reads CSVGGASYEQYF. The CDR3 DNA is TGCAGCGTTGGGGGGGCATCCTACGAGCAGTACTTC.

V is TRBV29-1 and J is TRBJ1-2; D is ambiguous. The V end lost 6 bases, the J end lost 7 bases, and 12 bases lay between the germline ends. The CDR3 is made up of 11 amino acids. In germline, CDR1 is SQVTM, CDR2 ANQGSEA. This CDR3 reads CSVNSVGGYTF. The CDR3 DNA follows: TGCAGCGTCAACTCGGTGGGTGGCTACACCTTC.